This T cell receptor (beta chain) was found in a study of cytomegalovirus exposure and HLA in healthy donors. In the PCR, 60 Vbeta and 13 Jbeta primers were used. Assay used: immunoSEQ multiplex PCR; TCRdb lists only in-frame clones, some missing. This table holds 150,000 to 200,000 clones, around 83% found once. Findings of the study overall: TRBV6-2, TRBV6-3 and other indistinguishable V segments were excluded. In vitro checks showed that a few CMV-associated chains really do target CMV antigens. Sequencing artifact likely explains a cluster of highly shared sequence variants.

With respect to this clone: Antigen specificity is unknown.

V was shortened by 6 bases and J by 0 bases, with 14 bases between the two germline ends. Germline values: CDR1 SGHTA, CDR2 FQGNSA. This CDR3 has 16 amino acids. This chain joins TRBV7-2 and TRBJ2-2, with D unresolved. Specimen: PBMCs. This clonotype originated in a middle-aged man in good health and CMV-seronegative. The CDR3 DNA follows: TGTGCCAGCAGTCCTACCGCGCAAACGAACACCGGGGAGCTGTTTTTT. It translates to CASSPTAQTNTGELFF.